This TCR beta chain was retrieved from a study of identical twins. V was clipped by 4 bases and J by 1 base; unmatched bases: 5. The germline V gene encodes CDR1 SGHDT and CDR2 YYEEEE. This CDR3 region has 16 residues. Each CDR3 protein gets one entry after TCRdb re-called the 5' RACE reads with MiXCR. The table lists more than 400,000 distinct CDR3 sequences, around 15% of them singletons. This sample also belongs to another study, concerning yellow fever vaccine responses in identical twins.

This sequence joins TRBV5-6 and TRBJ2-3, with 11 bases aligning to TRBD1. The clonotype originates from a woman younger than 35 in good health. The source material was CD4+ T cells sorted from blood. As DNA, the CDR3 is TGTGCCAGCAGCCGGGACAGGGGGAAGGGCACAGATACGCAGTATTTT. Encoded protein: CASSRDRGKGTDTQYF.